The 12 T cell receptor beta chains below were found in one sample sequenced in a study of shared clonotypes between healthy human individuals. Profiling relied on immunoSEQ multiplex PCR, and the TCRdb table lists in-frame clones only, not all of them. In the table there are about 190,000 clones, approximately 70% of which are singletons. Sequencing was performed on memory CD4+ T cells sorted from blood. Described subset: CD45RA-negative fraction. These TCRs come from a man aged 25-40 years in good health.

J is TRBJ2-2 and V is TRBV27, with D perhaps TRBD2 (6 bases). CDR1 MNHEY and CDR2 SMNVEV come from the germline V gene (reference sequence). Trimming cost V 3 bases and J 6 bases, with 17 bases left between them. This CDR3 contains 16 residues. DNA of the CDR3: TGTGCCAGCAGTTTTTGGGCGGGACTGGGCGCCGGGGAGCTGTTTTTT. Encoded protein: CASSFWAGLGAGELFF.

V gene TRBV9 combines with J gene TRBJ2-1, with 9 bases lining up with TRBD2. Germline CDR1 is SGDLS and CDR2 is YYNGEE. CDR3 size: 15 residues. The J segment lost 5 bases and the V segment lost 2 bases, leaving 5 bases of the junction unmatched. CDR3 sequence (DNA): TGTGCCAGCAGCGTGTTCAGCGGGAGGCACAATGAGCAGTTCTTC. Protein sequence: CASSVFSGRHNEQFF.

The V call is TRBV2, the J call TRBJ2-7; possibly TRBD2 for D (5 bases). Germline V gene sequence: CDR1 SNHLY, CDR2 FYNNEI. Trimming pared 3 bases from V and 4 bases from J, leaving 7 bases between. CDR3 length: 12 residues. CDR3 DNA sequence: TGTGCCAGCAGTGAGGAGGTTTACGAGCAGTACTTC. Its translation: CASSEEVYEQYF.

The J gene is TRBJ2-1, the V gene TRBV6-6, with unresolved D. CDR3 length equals 11 residues. The germline V gene has CDR1 MNHNY and CDR2 SVGAGI (reference sequence). V shed 8 bases and J shed 5 bases, with 7 bases lying between them. CDR3 in amino acids: CASSIHNEQFF. Here the CDR3 DNA reads TGTGCCAGCTCTATCCACAATGAGCAGTTCTTC.

In its sample, this clone was seen a few times. The chain is built from TRBV30 and TRBJ1-1; D uncertain. Trimming left V 1 base short and J 8 bases short, with 20 bases between. This CDR3 is built from 15 residues. Germline CDR1 is GTSNPN and CDR2 is SVGIG (reference sequence). CDR3 protein: CAWSDVFPKNEEAFF. In DNA, the CDR3 is TGTGCCTGGAGTGATGTGTTCCCCAAAAACGAAGAAGCTTTCTTT.

V gene TRBV7-6 combines with J gene TRBJ1-4; 7 bases map to TRBD1. The CDR3 length is 15 residues. V shed 5 bases and J 2 bases; nucleotides not matched to a gene: 5. Per germline, CDR1 SGHVS and CDR2 FNYEAQ. CDR3 in DNA: TGTGCCAGCAGCACAAACAGGGGCACTAATGAAAAACTGTTTTTT. It encodes CASSTNRGTNEKLFF.

This sequence joins TRBV5-6 and TRBJ1-5, with D hard to call. CDR3 length equals 16 residues. In germline, CDR1 is SGHDT, CDR2 YYEEEE. The V end lost 0 bases, the J end lost 4 bases, and 14 bases lay between the germline ends. The CDR3 nucleotides read TGTGCCAGCAGCTTGGGTTCAGGTGACTATAATCAGCCCCAGCATTTT. Protein: CASSLGSGDYNQPQHF.

This clone was detected a few times. This chain connects TRBV28 to TRBJ2-7; 15 nucleotides match TRBD2. Germline V gives CDR1 MDHEN, CDR2 SYDVKM. The CDR3 spans 17 residues. V dropped 3 bases and J dropped 3; count of bases not matched to a gene: 6. CDR3 nucleotide sequence: TGTGCCAGCAGTTTTCGGACTAGCGGGAGGGCCTACTACGAGCAGTACTTC. This codes for CASSFRTSGRAYYEQYF.

CDR3 nucleotides: TGCGCCAGCAGCTTCGCCCCGACCCCGGGCAGGGCCTACGAGCAGTACTTC. It translates to CASSFAPTPGRAYEQYF. This chain joins TRBV5-1 and TRBJ2-7, with a tentative D call TRBD1 (5 bases). The CDR3 contains 17 residues. CDR1 and CDR2 from the germline V gene are SGHRS and YFSETQ. V lost 2 bases and J lost 2, with 20 bases in between.

Regarding this clone: A junction end diverges from the germline sequence, so it may reflect a read error. The genes are TRBV5-5 and TRBJ2-3; TRBD1 agrees at 8 bases. There are 15 residues in the CDR3. Germline assignment: CDR1 SGHKS and CDR2 YYEKEE (reference sequence). CDR3 sequence: CARSLAGGVTDTQYF. CDR3 in DNA: TGTGCCAGAAGCTTGGCAGGGGGCGTCACAGATACGCAGTATTTT.

This clone appeared once. This chain joins TRBV6-5 and TRBJ1-1; D unresolved. Germline lookup yields CDR1 MNHEY and CDR2 SVGAGI. The CDR3 sequence is 13 residues long. V was clipped by 6 bases and J by 1 base, with 9 bases between them. Here the CDR3 DNA reads TGTGCCAGCAGCCAAAAGCCGAACACTGAAGCTTTCTTT. Translation: CASSQKPNTEAFF.

The chain carries TRBV19 and TRBJ1-1; D not certain. CDR3 length: 15 residues. The V gene's germline CDR1 is LNHDA and CDR2 SQIVND (reference sequence). V lost 5 bases and J lost 4, with 17 bases in between. Here the CDR3 reads CASSEREGTGTEAFF. The CDR3 nucleotides are TGTGCCAGTAGTGAGAGGGAGGGCACTGGCACTGAAGCTTTCTTT.